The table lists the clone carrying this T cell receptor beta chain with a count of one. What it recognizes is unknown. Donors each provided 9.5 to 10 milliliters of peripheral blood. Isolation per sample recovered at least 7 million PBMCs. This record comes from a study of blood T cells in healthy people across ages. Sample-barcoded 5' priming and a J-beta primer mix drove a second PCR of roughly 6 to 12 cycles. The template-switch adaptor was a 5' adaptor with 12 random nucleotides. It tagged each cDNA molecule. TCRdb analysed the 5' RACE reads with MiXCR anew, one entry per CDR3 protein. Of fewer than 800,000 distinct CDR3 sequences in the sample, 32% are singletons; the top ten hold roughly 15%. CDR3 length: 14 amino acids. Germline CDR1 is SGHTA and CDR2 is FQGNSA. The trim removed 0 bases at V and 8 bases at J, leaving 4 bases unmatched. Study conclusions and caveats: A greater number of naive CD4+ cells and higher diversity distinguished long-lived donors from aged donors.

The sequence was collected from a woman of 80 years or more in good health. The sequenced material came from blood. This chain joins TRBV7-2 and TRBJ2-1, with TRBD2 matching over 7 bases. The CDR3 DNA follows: TGTGCCAGCAGCTTAGCCCTAACTAGCGATGAGCAGTTCTTC. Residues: CASSLALTSDEQFF.